This TCR beta chain derives from a study of blood T cell repertoires in COVID-19. Study-level background: Samples came from the United States, Italy and Spain, spanning acute and convalescent COVID-19. Nucleic acid was either cDNA or gDNA, and it came from T cells, B-cell-depleted T cells, or PBMCs.

This CDR3 has 16 amino acids. V lost 0 bases and J lost 7; bases outside the gene matches: 6. CDR1 SGHKS and CDR2 YYEKEE come from the germline V gene (reference sequence). The authors' processing: Using reference gene primer amplification, nucleated cell counts were estimated. Produced via immunoSEQ multiplex PCR; TCRdb's table is partial and in-frame only. Clone size and the V and J calls come from that table; the DNA yielded D and trimming. This repertoire shows some 150,000 clones, about 87% found once; its top ten account for 2.5%. The sequencing input was peripheral blood. The origin of this receptor is a man aged 50-59 years with active COVID-19. This chain uses TRBV5-5 with TRBJ1-4; 10 positions agree with TRBD1. As DNA, the CDR3 is TGTGCCAGCAGCTTGGGGGGACAGGGGCTTGGTGAAAAACTGTTTTTT. Its protein product is CASSLGGQGLGEKLFF.